The 2 T cell receptor beta chains below come from one sample, sequenced in a study of blood T cells in healthy people across ages. Next came a second PCR, run for roughly 6 to 11 cycles, which used a sample-barcoded 5' primer along with a J-beta primer mix. Via MiXCR, TCRdb re-called the 5' RACE reads, giving one row per CDR3 protein. The sample has approximately 810,000 distinct CDR3 sequences, under 40% seen once. The source material was blood. The receptors shown here come from a man between 18 and 29 years old in good health.

The chain employs TRBV12-3 or TRBV12-4 and TRBJ2-1, with D maybe TRBD1 (5 bases). Trimming left V 6 bases short and J 11 bases short, with 17 bases between. The CDR3 is 13 residues long. The CDR3: CASSMDTFAQQFF. The CDR3 region has the DNA TGTGCCAGCAGCATGGACACCTTCGCCCAGCAGTTCTTC.

V and J are TRBV12-3 or TRBV12-4 and TRBJ2-1; 10 bases align to TRBD1. The CDR3 runs 15 residues. Trimming removed 6 bases from V and 6 bases from J; junction bases left unmatched: 8. In DNA, the CDR3 is TGTGCCAGCAGCCCTCCGGGGACAGGGGCCAATGAGCAGTTCTTC. This sequence encodes CASSPPGTGANEQFF.